This TCR beta chain was recorded in a study of T cell repertoires in cytomegalovirus infection. Study context: TCR beta signatures that were public indicated CMV infection and matching HLA type.

As to this clonotype: The antigen is undetermined.

Points from the study as a whole: Of the TCR beta families, the public ones yielded a cumulative frequency that identified carriers of CMV plus the relevant HLA. HLA-C-restricted CMV clonotypes gave the most frequent clonotype in two of eight donors.

The V end lost 5 bases, the J end lost 1 base, and 11 bases lay between the germline ends. CDR1 SGHVS and CDR2 FNYEAQ come from the germline V gene. The CDR3 contains 14 residues. Via MiXCR, TCRdb re-called the reads, giving one row per CDR3 protein. The repertoire has more than 30,000 distinct CDR3 sequences, approximately 52% of them found once; the top ten carry 75% to 95%. Here the sequenced sample was CD8+ T cells from cultured PBMCs, taken from culture after CMV antigen stimulation. The TCR comes from a human donor in good health (CMV status not recorded). Some clones in this sample may be carry-over from other donors' samples. The chain carries TRBV7-6 and TRBJ1-1; the D is unclear. CDR3 bases: TGTGCCAGCAGCCTCTCGCGGGCGAACACTGAAGCTTTCTTT. Encoded protein: CASSLSRANTEAFF.